The 28 T cell receptor beta chains below come from one sample, sequenced in a study of T cells in localized non-small cell lung cancer. Assay: immunoSEQ multiplex PCR; the TCRdb copy retains only in-frame clones and omits some. Counted here are about 30,000 clones, over 80% occurring once; the ten biggest clones make up approximately 5%. The sequencing used PBMCs, collected before any cancer treatment. The receptors here all came from a man between 40 and 75 years old with stage II lung adenocarcinoma.

A single count supports this clone. The rearrangement links TRBV7-9 to TRBJ2-1, with no clear D. Germline V gives CDR1 SEHNR, CDR2 FQNEAQ (reference sequence). The length of the CDR3 is 13 residues. Trimming stripped 1 base from V and 7 bases from J, with 8 bases between. CDR3 coding DNA: TGTGCCAGCAGCTTAGAATCGGAGAATGAGCAGTTCTTC. Its translation is CASSLESENEQFF. The complete variable domain, with remaining parts taken from reference TRBV7-9 and TRBJ2-1, reads DTGVSQNPRHKITKRGQNVTFRCDPISEHNRLYWYRQTLGQGPEFLTYFQNEAQLEKSRLLSDRFSAERPKGSFSTLEIQRTEQGDSAMYLCASSLESENEQFFGPGTRLTVL.

This clone appeared a few times. The genes are TRBV5-1 and TRBJ2-2; the D call may be TRBD1 or TRBD2 (5 bases each). Germline assignment: CDR1 SGHRS and CDR2 YFSETQ. V dropped 0 bases and J dropped 0 bases, with 6 bases sitting between them. The CDR3 totals 15 residues. CDR3 in DNA: TGCGCCAGCAGCTTGGGAGGGGCGAACACCGGGGAGCTGTTTTTT. This sequence encodes CASSLGGANTGELFF.

V and J are TRBV25-1 and TRBJ2-3; D possibly uses TRBD1 or TRBD2 (5 bases each). Germline V lookup: CDR1 MGHDK, CDR2 SYGVNS. The CDR3 totals 18 residues. V was clipped by 1 base and J by 3 bases, with 20 bases between them. The CDR3 reads CASSESRLKGWGTDTQYF. In nucleotides, the CDR3 is TGTGCCAGCAGTGAATCCCGTCTAAAGGGATGGGGGACAGATACGCAGTATTTT.

The rearrangement uses TRBV5-1 and TRBJ2-1; 9 nucleotides agree with TRBD1. This CDR3 spans 12 amino acids. With V trimmed by 4 bases and J by 9 bases, 2 bases remained unmatched. Germline V gene data show CDR1 as SGHRS and CDR2 as YFSETQ. The CDR3: CASSPTGGEQFF. For the CDR3, the DNA is TGCGCCAGCAGCCCGACAGGGGGTGAGCAGTTCTTC.

J is TRBJ2-2 and V is TRBV27; TRBD2 might be the D (6 bases). Germline V gives CDR1 MNHEY, CDR2 SMNVEV (reference sequence). The V and J ends lost 3 bases and 4 bases respectively, with 12 bases between them. The CDR3 is 15 residues long. This CDR3 reads CASSFSRGTTGELFF. Written as DNA, the CDR3 is TGTGCCAGCAGTTTCAGCCGGGGGACCACCGGGGAGCTGTTTTTT.

V usage is TRBV19 and J usage is TRBJ2-1; D remains unclear. This CDR3 is built from 15 residues. Germline CDR1 LNHDA, CDR2 SQIVND (reference sequence). Trimming stripped 2 bases from V and 2 bases from J, with 10 bases between. CDR3 bases: TGTGCCAGTAGTATATCCCATAGGACCTACAATGAGCAGTTCTTC. Translated, it gives CASSISHRTYNEQFF. The entire variable domain, with the rest obtained from reference TRBV19 and TRBJ2-1, is as follows: DGGITQSPKYLFRKEGQNVTLSCEQNLNHDAMYWYRQDPGQGLRLIYYSQIVNDFQKGDIAEGYSVSREKKESFPLTVTSAQKNPTAFYLCASSISHRTYNEQFFGPGTRLTVL.

The rearrangement joins TRBV6-5 to TRBJ2-7, with unresolved D. Germline V gene sequence: CDR1 MNHEY, CDR2 SVGAGI. This CDR3 is built from 11 residues. Trimming took 4 bases from V and 6 from J, leaving 7 bases between them. The CDR3 nucleotides read TGTGCCAGCAGTTCCATCTCCGAGCAGTACTTC. This sequence encodes CASSSISEQYF.

The J gene is TRBJ2-3, the V gene TRBV27; D is undetermined. Trimming cost V 4 bases and J 0 bases, with 5 bases left between them. The germline V gene has CDR1 MNHEY and CDR2 SMNVEV (reference sequence). The CDR3 contains 13 residues. The CDR3 spells CASSSTSTDTQYF. As DNA, the CDR3 is TGTGCCAGCAGTTCCACTAGCACAGATACGCAGTATTTT.

This chain uses TRBV6-1 with TRBJ1-4; no reliable D call. Per the germline V gene, CDR1 is MNHNS and CDR2 is SASEGT. V shed 2 bases and J shed 0 bases, with 7 bases lying between them. The CDR3 sequence is 15 residues long. CDR3 DNA sequence: TGTGCCAGCAGTGAAATGGGTGCAACTAATGAAAAACTGTTTTTT. Translation: CASSEMGATNEKLFF.

The V and J genes are TRBV27 and TRBJ1-2; D is possibly TRBD1 (6 bases). CDR1 is MNHEY, CDR2 SMNVEV, per germline (reference sequence). CDR3 length: 16 residues. V was clipped by 3 bases and J by 3 bases, with 17 bases between them. The CDR3 protein is CASSFSPPAGDYGYTF. CDR3 sequence (DNA): TGTGCCAGCAGTTTTAGCCCCCCCGCAGGGGACTATGGCTACACCTTC.

The chain is built from TRBV28 and TRBJ1-1; D is uncertain. There are 13 residues in the CDR3. Germline V gene sequence: CDR1 MDHEN, CDR2 SYDVKM. Trimming removed 5 bases from V and 7 bases from J, with 14 bases in between. CDR3 sequence reads: CASSVGTAYEAFF. CDR3 DNA: TGTGCCAGCAGTGTTGGCACGGCCTATGAAGCTTTCTTT.

The genes are TRBV12-1 and TRBJ2-7; TRBD2, the table's D call, was not compared with the DNA. TRBV12-1 is assigned pseudogene status. This CDR3 has 11 residues. CDR3 DNA sequence: TGTGCCAGCAGCCCCATAGACGAGCAGTACTTC. It is translated as CASSPIDEQYF.

The chain uses TRBV7-2 and TRBJ2-7; 8 nucleotides align to TRBD2. This CDR3 is 13 amino acids long. Germline trimming cut 5 bases from V and 7 bases from J; bases unmatched to any gene: 7. The germline V gene encodes CDR1 SGHTA and CDR2 FQGNSA. The CDR3 DNA is TGTGCCAGCAGCCGATCAGCGGGAGAAGAGCAGTACTTC. Translated: CASSRSAGEEQYF.

In its sample, this clone was seen once. The chain combines TRBV7-9 with TRBJ1-5; D is perhaps TRBD1 (5 bases). V was pared by 4 bases and J by 0 bases, with 16 bases between. The CDR3 contains 17 residues. The germline CDR1 and CDR2 sequences are SEHNR and FQNEAQ (reference sequence). The CDR3 spells CASSSGEGSISNQPQHF. As DNA, the CDR3 is TGTGCCAGCAGCTCCGGTGAGGGGAGTATTAGCAATCAGCCCCAGCATTTT.

The chain is built from TRBV11-3 and TRBJ2-1, with TRBD1 matching over 10 bases. Germline V gene sequence: CDR1 SGHNT, CDR2 YENEEA. The CDR3 is 15 amino acids. The junction had 7 bases not matched to a gene; V was cut back by 4 bases and J by 7 bases. The CDR3 here is CASSSGQGIRNEQFF. As DNA, the CDR3 is TGTGCCAGCAGCTCGGGACAGGGGATCAGGAATGAGCAGTTCTTC.

This rearrangement joins TRBV6-1 to TRBJ1-1; 7 bases fit TRBD1. Germline loops: CDR1 MNHNS, CDR2 SASEGT. This CDR3 region has 14 residues. J gave up 1 base and V 6 bases, and 5 bases lay outside the gene matches. The DNA of the CDR3 is TGTGCCAGCAGGCGACAGGGCGGGAACACTGAAGCTTTCTTT. The encoded protein is CASRRQGGNTEAFF.

V is TRBV28 and J is TRBJ2-2; D gene ambiguous. V was trimmed by 5 bases and J by 6 bases, leaving 4 bases between them. The germline CDR1 and CDR2 sequences are MDHEN and SYDVKM. CDR3 length equals 11 residues. The CDR3 DNA reads as TGTGCCAGCAGTCCCTCCGGGGAGCTGTTTTTT. Encoded protein: CASSPSGELFF.

V gene TRBV10-3 combines with J gene TRBJ2-1; D remains ambiguous. Trimming cost V 0 bases and J 7 bases, with 4 bases left between them. CDR3 length: 12 amino acids. CDR1 and CDR2 (germline): ENHRY, SYGVKD. CDR3 residues: CAISESQNEQFF. The CDR3 bases are TGTGCCATCAGTGAGTCGCAGAATGAGCAGTTCTTC.

The chain couples TRBV28 to TRBJ1-1; D unclear. V was clipped by 1 base and J by 0 bases, with 9 bases between them. The CDR3 is 15 amino acids. Germline V CDR1 and CDR2: MDHEN, SYDVKM. The CDR3 protein is CASSLYRGMNTEAFF. For the CDR3, the DNA is TGTGCCAGCAGTTTATATCGGGGAATGAACACTGAAGCTTTCTTT.

CDR3 in amino acids: CASSHSRGGRINQPQHF. The DNA of the CDR3 is TGTGCCAGCAGCCACTCCCGGGGGGGACGGATCAATCAGCCCCAGCATTTT. The chain uses TRBV7-8 and TRBJ1-5; possibly TRBD1 for D (5 bases). The CDR3 totals 17 residues. Per the germline V gene, CDR1 is SGHVS and CDR2 is FQNEAQ. The V and J ends lost 5 bases and 3 bases respectively, with 20 bases between them.

The rearrangement joins TRBV7-6 to TRBJ2-2, with D unclear. The germline V gene has CDR1 SGHVS and CDR2 FNYEAQ. The V and J ends lost 5 bases and 4 bases respectively, with 14 bases between them. The CDR3 consists of 15 residues. The CDR3 protein is CASSPGSRSTGELFF. Written as DNA, the CDR3 is TGTGCCAGCAGCCCAGGATCCCGTAGCACCGGGGAGCTGTTTTTT.

The chain couples TRBV7-9 to TRBJ1-2; no clear D gene. CDR1 is SEHNR and CDR2 is FQNEAQ in the germline V gene (reference sequence). This CDR3 region has 14 residues. Trimming took off 1 base at V and 4 bases at J, with 10 bases between the two ends. CDR3 region: CASSLESSSYGYTF. The CDR3 DNA sequence: TGTGCCAGCAGCTTAGAAAGCTCCTCCTATGGCTACACCTTC.

This clone was observed a few times. This sequence joins TRBV27 and TRBJ2-1; 8 bases align to TRBD2. V gave up 4 bases and J gave up 9 bases; unmatched junction bases: 5. This CDR3 has 13 residues. Germline V gene data show CDR1 as MNHEY and CDR2 as SMNVEV (reference sequence). This CDR3 reads CASSSQAGVEQFF. In nucleotides, the CDR3 is TGTGCCAGCAGTTCCCAAGCGGGAGTTGAGCAGTTCTTC.

This clone is judged medium-sized. This chain joins TRBV27 and TRBJ1-2, with D possibly matching TRBD1 (6 bases). V was shortened by 2 bases and J by 6 bases, with 13 bases between the two germline ends. Germline V gene sequence: CDR1 MNHEY, CDR2 SMNVEV (reference sequence). The CDR3 has 14 residues. CDR3 protein: CASSLGGGRDGYTF. The CDR3, as DNA: TGTGCCAGCAGTTTAGGCGGGGGGCGGGATGGCTACACCTTC.

The chain carries TRBV29-1 and TRBJ2-5; TRBD2 is a possible D gene (6 bases). Germline V lookup: CDR1 SQVTM, CDR2 ANQGSEA. The CDR3 covers 14 residues. The V gene lost 1 base and the J gene lost 5 bases, with 14 bases spanning the gap. CDR3 sequence: CSVEAGAGGETQYF. The CDR3 nucleotides are TGCAGCGTTGAAGCGGGAGCTGGCGGGGAGACCCAGTACTTC.

This clone came up once. This sequence joins TRBV7-8 and TRBJ2-3; TRBD1 matches at 8 bases. V shed 4 bases and J 6 bases; nucleotides not matched to a gene: 12. The CDR3 loop spans 16 amino acids. The germline V gene encodes CDR1 SGHVS and CDR2 FQNEAQ. DNA for the CDR3: TGTGCCAGCAGCTGGAGAACAGGGGGTTCAGCCGATACGCAGTATTTT. Translation gives CASSWRTGGSADTQYF.

The J gene is TRBJ2-1, the V gene TRBV19; the D gene is possibly TRBD2 (6 bases). V was cut by 10 bases and J by 10 bases, with 23 bases left in between. Germline-derived CDR1 and CDR2 are LNHDA and SQIVND (reference sequence). The CDR3 is 14 amino acids. The CDR3 here is CATSDWEVQYEQFF. The CDR3 DNA is TGTGCCACCTCGGACTGGGAGGTACAATACGAGCAGTTCTTC.

The chain has TRBV9 and TRBJ1-1; 9 bases align to TRBD1. Germline V gene data show CDR1 as SGDLS and CDR2 as YYNGEE. CDR3 length: 17 amino acids. V trimming: 1 base; J trimming: 4 bases; junction bases outside the gene matches: 11. CDR3 nucleotides: TGTGCCAGCAGCGTATCCCCCGGGACAGGGAGGGTCACTGAAGCTTTCTTT. Translated: CASSVSPGTGRVTEAFF.